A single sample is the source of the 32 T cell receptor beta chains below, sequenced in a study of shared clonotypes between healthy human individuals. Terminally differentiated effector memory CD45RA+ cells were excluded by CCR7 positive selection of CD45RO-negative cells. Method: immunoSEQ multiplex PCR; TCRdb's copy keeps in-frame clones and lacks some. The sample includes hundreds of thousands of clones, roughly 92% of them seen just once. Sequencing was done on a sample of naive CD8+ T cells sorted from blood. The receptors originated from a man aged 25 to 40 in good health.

The CDR3: CASSHWTIKDTQYF. CDR3 bases: TGTGCCAGCAGCCACTGGACCATAAAAGATACGCAGTATTTT. The chain recombines TRBV14 with TRBJ2-3; D is unresolved. Trimming removed 3 bases from V and 5 bases from J, with 12 bases in between. Germline CDR1 is SGHDN and CDR2 is FVKESK. There are 14 residues in the CDR3.

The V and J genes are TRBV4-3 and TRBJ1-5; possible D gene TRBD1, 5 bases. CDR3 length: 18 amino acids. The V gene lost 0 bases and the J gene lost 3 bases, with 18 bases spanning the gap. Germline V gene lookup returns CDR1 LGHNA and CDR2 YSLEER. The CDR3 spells CASSQDVAMWGNNQPQHF. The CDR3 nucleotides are TGCGCCAGCAGCCAAGATGTTGCGATGTGGGGGAACAATCAGCCCCAGCATTTT.

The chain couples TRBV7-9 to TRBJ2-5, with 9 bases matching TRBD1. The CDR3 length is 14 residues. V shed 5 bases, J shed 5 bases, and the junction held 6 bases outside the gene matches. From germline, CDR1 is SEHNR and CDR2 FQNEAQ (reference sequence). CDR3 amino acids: CASSADRGSETQYF. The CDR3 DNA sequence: TGTGCCAGCAGCGCGGACAGGGGCTCGGAGACCCAGTACTTC.

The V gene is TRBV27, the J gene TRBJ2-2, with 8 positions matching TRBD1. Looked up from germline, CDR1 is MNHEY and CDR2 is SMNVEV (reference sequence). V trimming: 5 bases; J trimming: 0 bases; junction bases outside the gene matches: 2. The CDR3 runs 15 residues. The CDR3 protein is CASSRTGTNTGELFF. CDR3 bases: TGTGCCAGCAGTAGGACAGGGACGAACACCGGGGAGCTGTTTTTT.

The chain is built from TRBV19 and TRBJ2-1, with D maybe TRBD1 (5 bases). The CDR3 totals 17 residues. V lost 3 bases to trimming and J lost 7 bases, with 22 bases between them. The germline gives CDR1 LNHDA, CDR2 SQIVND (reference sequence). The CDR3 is CASSILDSGRAENEQFF. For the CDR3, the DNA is TGTGCCAGTAGTATTTTGGATTCGGGCAGGGCGGAAAATGAGCAGTTCTTC.

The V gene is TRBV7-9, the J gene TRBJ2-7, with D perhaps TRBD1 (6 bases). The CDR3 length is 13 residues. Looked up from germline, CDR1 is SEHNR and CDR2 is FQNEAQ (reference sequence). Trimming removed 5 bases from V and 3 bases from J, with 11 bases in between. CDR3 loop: CASSRTDLYEQYF. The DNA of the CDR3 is TGTGCCAGCAGCCGGACAGACCTCTACGAGCAGTACTTC.

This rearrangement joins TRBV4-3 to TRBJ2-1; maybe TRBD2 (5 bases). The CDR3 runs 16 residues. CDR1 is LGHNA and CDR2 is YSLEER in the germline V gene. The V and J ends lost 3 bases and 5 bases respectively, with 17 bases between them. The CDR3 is CASSQTLATTNNEQFF. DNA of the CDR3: TGCGCCAGCAGCCAGACCTTAGCGACTACAAACAATGAGCAGTTCTTC.

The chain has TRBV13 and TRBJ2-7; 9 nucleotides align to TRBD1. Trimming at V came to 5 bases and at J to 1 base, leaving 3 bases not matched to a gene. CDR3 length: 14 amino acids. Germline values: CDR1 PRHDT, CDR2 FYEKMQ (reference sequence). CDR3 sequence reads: CASSAGTGSYEQYF. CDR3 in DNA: TGTGCCAGCAGCGCCGGGACAGGGTCCTACGAGCAGTACTTC.

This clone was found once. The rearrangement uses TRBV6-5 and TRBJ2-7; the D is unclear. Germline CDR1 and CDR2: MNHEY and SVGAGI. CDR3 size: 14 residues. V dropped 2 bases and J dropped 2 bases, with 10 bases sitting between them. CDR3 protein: CASSYTGSAYEQYF. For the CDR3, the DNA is TGTGCCAGCAGTTACACGGGTTCCGCCTACGAGCAGTACTTC.

Here the CDR3 reads CASSLMGSGGVDTQYF. DNA of the CDR3: TGTGCCAGCAGCTTAATGGGGTCCGGGGGAGTGGATACGCAGTATTTT. The chain links TRBV7-3 to TRBJ2-3, with D possibly TRBD2 on 6 matching bases. Trimming cost V 1 base and J 6 bases, with 17 bases left between them. The CDR3 length is 16 residues. Germline CDR1 SGHTA, CDR2 FQGTGA.

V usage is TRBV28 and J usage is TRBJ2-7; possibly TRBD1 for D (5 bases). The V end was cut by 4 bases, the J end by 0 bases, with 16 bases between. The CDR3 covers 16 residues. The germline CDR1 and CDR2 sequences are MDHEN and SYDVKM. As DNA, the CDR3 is TGTGCCAGCAGTTCTCCTATCAGGGCCACCTCCTACGAGCAGTACTTC. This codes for CASSSPIRATSYEQYF.

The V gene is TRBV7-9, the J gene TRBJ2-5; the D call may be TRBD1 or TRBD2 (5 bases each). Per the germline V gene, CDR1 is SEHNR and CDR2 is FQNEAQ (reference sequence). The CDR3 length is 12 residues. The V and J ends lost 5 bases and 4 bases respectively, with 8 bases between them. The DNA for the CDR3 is TGTGCCAGCAGCCGGGACCCAGAGACCCAGTACTTC. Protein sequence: CASSRDPETQYF.

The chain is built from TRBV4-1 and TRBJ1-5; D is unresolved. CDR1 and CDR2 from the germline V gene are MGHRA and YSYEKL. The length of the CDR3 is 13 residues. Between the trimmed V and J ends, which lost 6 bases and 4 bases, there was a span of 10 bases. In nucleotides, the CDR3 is TGCGCCAGCAGTCAGCGAGGGAATCAGCCCCAGCATTTT. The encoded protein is CASSQRGNQPQHF.

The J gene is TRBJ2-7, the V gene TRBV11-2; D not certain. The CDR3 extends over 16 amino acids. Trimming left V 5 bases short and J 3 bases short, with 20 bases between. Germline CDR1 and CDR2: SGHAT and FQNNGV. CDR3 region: CASSTLTDPANYEQYF. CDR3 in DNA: TGTGCCAGCAGCACCCTCACAGATCCTGCTAACTACGAGCAGTACTTC.

CDR3 nucleotides: TGTGCCACTAGAGCATCCGGGACAAGGGGAACAGATACGCAGTATTTT. Translated: CATRASGTRGTDTQYF. This chain uses TRBV15 with TRBJ2-3; a weak D match, TRBD1 (6 bases). The germline gives CDR1 LNHNV, CDR2 YYDKDF (reference sequence). CDR3 size: 16 residues. V was clipped by 9 bases and J by 3 bases, with 22 bases between them.

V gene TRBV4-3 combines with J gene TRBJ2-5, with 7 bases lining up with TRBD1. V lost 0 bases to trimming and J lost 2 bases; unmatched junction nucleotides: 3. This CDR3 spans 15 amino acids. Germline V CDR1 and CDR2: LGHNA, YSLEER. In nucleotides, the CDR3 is TGCGCCAGCAGCCAAGACGGGACAGTTCAAGAGACCCAGTACTTC. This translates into CASSQDGTVQETQYF.

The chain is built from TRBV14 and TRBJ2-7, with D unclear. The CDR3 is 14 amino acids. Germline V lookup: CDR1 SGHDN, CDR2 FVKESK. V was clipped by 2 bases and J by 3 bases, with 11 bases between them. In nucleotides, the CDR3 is TGTGCCAGCAGCCAAATAGCAGCGAGCTACGAGCAGTACTTC. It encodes CASSQIAASYEQYF.

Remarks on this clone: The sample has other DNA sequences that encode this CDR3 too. CDR3 DNA: TGTGCCAGCAGCCCGGGGGCTAGCGGGAGCAATGAGCAGTTCTTC. The encoded protein is CASSPGASGSNEQFF. The chain employs TRBV27 and TRBJ2-1; 10 nucleotides agree with TRBD2. The V and J ends lost 6 bases and 6 bases, in that order; junction bases with no gene match: 8. CDR1 MNHEY and CDR2 SMNVEV come from the germline V gene (reference sequence). The CDR3 sequence is 15 residues long.

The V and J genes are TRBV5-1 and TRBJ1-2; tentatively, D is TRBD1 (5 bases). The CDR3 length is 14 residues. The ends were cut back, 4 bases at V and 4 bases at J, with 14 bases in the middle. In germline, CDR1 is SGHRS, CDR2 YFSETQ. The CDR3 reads CASSPEEGAYGYTF. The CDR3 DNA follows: TGCGCCAGCAGCCCGGAGGAAGGGGCCTATGGCTACACCTTC.

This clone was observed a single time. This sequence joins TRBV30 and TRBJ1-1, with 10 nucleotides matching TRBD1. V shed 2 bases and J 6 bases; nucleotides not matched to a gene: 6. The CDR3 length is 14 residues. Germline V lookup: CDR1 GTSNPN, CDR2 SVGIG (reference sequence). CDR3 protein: CAWSLGTGDAEAFF. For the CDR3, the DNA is TGTGCCTGGAGTCTCGGGACAGGGGACGCTGAAGCTTTCTTT. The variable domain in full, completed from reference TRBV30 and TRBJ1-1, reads SQTIHQWPATLVQPVGSPLSLECTVEGTSNPNLYWYRQAAGRGLQLLFYSVGIGQISSEVPQNLSASRPQDRQFILSSKKLLLSDSGFYLCAWSLGTGDAEAFFGQGTRLTVV.

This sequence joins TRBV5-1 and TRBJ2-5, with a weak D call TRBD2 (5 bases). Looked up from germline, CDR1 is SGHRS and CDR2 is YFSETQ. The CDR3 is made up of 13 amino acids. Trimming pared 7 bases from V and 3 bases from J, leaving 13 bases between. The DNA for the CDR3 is TGCGCCAGCCGCGGGCTATCGGAAGAGACCCAGTACTTC. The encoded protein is CASRGLSEETQYF.

The CDR3 loop is CASSYSLGGAYNEQFF. CDR3 in DNA: TGTGCCAGCAGTTACTCATTAGGGGGGGCCTACAATGAGCAGTTCTTC. V usage is TRBV6-5 and J usage is TRBJ2-1; perhaps TRBD2 as D (7 bases). The germline V and J ends were trimmed by 0 bases and 2 bases, with 11 bases remaining between them. The germline V gene has CDR1 MNHEY and CDR2 SVGAGI. The CDR3 has 16 residues.

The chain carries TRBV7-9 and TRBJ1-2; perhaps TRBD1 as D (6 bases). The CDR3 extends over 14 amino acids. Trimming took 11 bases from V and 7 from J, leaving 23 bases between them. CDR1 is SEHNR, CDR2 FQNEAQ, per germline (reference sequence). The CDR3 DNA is TGTGCCCTGACCCGGGACACTGGAATTTTTGGCTACACCTTC. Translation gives CALTRDTGIFGYTF.

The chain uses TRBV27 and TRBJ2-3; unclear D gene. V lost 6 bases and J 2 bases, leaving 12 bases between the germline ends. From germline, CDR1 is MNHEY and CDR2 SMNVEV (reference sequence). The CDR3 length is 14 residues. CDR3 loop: CASRGLGPTDTQYF. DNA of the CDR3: TGTGCCAGCAGGGGCCTGGGTCCCACAGATACGCAGTATTTT.

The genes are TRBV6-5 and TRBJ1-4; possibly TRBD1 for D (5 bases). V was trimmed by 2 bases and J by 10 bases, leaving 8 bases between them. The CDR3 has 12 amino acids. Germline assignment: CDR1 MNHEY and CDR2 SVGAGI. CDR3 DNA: TGTGCCAGCAGTTACGGGACGGGAAAACTGTTTTTT. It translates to CASSYGTGKLFF.

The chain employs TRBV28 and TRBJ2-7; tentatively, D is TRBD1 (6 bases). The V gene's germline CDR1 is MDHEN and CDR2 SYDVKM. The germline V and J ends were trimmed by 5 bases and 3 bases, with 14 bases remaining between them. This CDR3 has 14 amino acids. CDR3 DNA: TGTGCCAGCAGTAATCGGGGACACCTCTACGAGCAGTACTTC. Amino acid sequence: CASSNRGHLYEQYF.

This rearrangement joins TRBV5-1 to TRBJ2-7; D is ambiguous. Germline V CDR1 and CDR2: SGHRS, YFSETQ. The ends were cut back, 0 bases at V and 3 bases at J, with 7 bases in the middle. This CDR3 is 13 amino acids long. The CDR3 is CASSLVGRYEQYF. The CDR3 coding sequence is TGCGCCAGCAGCTTGGTAGGGCGCTACGAGCAGTACTTC.

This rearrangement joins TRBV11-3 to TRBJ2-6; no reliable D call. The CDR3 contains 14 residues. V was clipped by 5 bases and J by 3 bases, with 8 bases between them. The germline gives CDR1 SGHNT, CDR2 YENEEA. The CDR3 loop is CASSPRRGANVLTF. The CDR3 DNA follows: TGTGCCAGCAGCCCTCGGCGTGGGGCCAACGTCCTGACTTTC.

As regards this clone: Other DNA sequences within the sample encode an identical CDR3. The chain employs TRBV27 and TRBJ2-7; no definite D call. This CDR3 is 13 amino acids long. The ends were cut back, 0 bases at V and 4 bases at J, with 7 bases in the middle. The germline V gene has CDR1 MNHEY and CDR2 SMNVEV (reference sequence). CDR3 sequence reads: CASSLSPWYEQYF. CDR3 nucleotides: TGTGCCAGCAGTTTATCCCCGTGGTACGAGCAGTACTTC.

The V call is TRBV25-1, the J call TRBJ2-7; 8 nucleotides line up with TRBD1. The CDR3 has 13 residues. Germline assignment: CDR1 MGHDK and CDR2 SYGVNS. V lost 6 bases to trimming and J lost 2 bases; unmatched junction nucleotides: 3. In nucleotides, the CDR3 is TGTGCCAGCAGAGGACAGGGTGCCTACGAGCAGTACTTC. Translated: CASRGQGAYEQYF.

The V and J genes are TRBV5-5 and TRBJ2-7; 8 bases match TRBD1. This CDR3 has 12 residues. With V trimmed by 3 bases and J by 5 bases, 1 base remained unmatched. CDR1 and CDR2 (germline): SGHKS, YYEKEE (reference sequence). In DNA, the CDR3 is TGTGCCAGCAGCTGGACAGGGAACGAGCAGTACTTC. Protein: CASSWTGNEQYF.

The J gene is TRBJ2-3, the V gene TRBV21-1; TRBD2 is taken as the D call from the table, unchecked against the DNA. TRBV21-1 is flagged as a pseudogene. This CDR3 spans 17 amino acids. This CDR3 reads CASSKARDGTYTDTQYF. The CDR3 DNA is TGTGCCAGCAGCAAAGCGCGGGACGGCACCTACACAGATACGCAGTATTTT.